The sequence of this T cell receptor (beta chain) was determined in a study of blood T cells in healthy people across ages. Total RNA, at least 5.5 micrograms per sample, was extracted from PBMCs. This clonotype appeared a single time. Through a sample-barcoded 5' primer and a J-beta primer mix, a second PCR was run for about 7 to 12 cycles. TCRdb re-derived calls from the 5' RACE reads in MiXCR, one entry per CDR3 protein. The top ten clones hold around 30% of a sample with around 800,000 distinct CDR3 sequences, approximately 59% of them seen once. This CDR3 is built from 14 residues. Germline CDR1 and CDR2: DFQATT and SNEGSKA (reference sequence).

The chain has TRBV20-1 and TRBJ2-1; D is perhaps TRBD1 (5 bases). The J call is uncertain, as TRBJ2-7 better fits the DNA end. This TCR was sampled from a man aged 25-45 years in good health. Sample: blood. The CDR3 reads CSARGGRVYNEQYF. The DNA for the CDR3 is TGCAGTGCTAGAGGCGGCAGGGTCTACAATGAGCAGTACTTC.